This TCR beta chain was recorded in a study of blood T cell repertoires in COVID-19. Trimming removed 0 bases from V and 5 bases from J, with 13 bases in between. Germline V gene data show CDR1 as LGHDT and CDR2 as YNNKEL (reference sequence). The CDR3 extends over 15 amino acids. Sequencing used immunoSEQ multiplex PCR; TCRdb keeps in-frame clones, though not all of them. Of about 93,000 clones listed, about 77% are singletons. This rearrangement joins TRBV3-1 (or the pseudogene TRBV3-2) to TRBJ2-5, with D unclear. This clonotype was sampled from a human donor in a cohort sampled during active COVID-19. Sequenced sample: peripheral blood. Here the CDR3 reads CASSQERVPRETQYF. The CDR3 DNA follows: TGTGCCAGCAGCCAAGAACGGGTCCCCCGGGAGACCCAGTACTTC.